This T cell receptor (beta chain) was documented in a study of blood T cell repertoires in COVID-19 (dated by TCRdb to between 2020 and 2021). Study-level background: Collaborator samples came from the United States, Italy and Spain and covered acute and convalescent phases of COVID-19. Subjects who had been exposed to COVID-19, were actively infected with it, or had recovered from it provided the deeply sampled blood TCRbeta repertoires that made up the dataset. The repertoires were released in a freely available public database intended as a resource for research on the immune response to SARS-CoV-2. Where available, HLA class I and class II types were obtained from metadata supplied by the sample provider rather than from assay-based typing. The material from the prospective study consisted of cDNA or gDNA derived from T cells, B-cell-depleted T cells, or PBMCs. Samples came from the ongoing ImmuneRACE study (first 160 participants) plus 1,254 subjects from 6 global collaborators. A de-identified subject ID, COVID-19 status, age in years and sex were almost always included in the sample metadata. Broader findings and caveats from the paper: Clinical and demographic metadata were provided uncurated, with the amount varying by source and participant.

The collaborating institutions used their own protocols to collect whole blood in K2EDTA tubes. For TCRbeta analysis, collaborators shipped samples in one of three forms: frozen whole blood, isolated PBMCs, or DNA extracted from either of those sample types. The immunoSEQ Assay, a bias-controlled multiplex PCR, was used to amplify TCRbeta CDR3 regions from genomic DNA. The authors' pipeline ran thus. The number of nucleated cells in each sample was estimated from the amplification of reference gene primers within the assay. To quantify the absolute abundance of each unique TCRbeta CDR3 rearrangement, sequence reads were collapsed and filtered. For each sample, productive Simpson clonality was calculated as the square root of Simpson's diversity index over productive rearrangements. TCRdb carries this immuneACCESS record with in-frame sequences only. Its versions omit some clonotypes, under half of them owing to an unresolved V gene in the studies checked, with the rest unexplained. V and J calls and clone size come straight from that table; D and trimming were deduced from the DNA. The sample table records around 280,000 clones; approximately 86% of these occur just once. Of the sample, over 1% falls within the top ten clones.

Regarding this clone: The antigen it binds to is not known. Per-base quality was not reported, and no clone a single base away is much larger than it.

This receptor was taken from a man in his 70s with acute or convalescent COVID-19. Sequencing used peripheral blood.

The CDR3 sequence is CASSLRDMGEKLFF. Read as DNA, the sequence is TGTGCCAGCAGCTTACGGGACATGGGAGAAAAACTGTTTTTT. The V and J segments used are TRBV7-9 and TRBJ1-4; the D gene is perhaps TRBD1, from 6 matching bases. The germline V gene encodes CDR1 SEHNR and CDR2 FQNEAQ (reference sequence). From its cysteine to its phenylalanine, the CDR3 spans 14 amino acids. Solely the CDR3 DNA is kept, with 42 bases framed from the first base. The germline ends are 12 bases apart after V is trimmed by 2 bases and J by 8 bases. Joined to the reference TRBV7-9 and TRBJ1-4 proteins, this CDR3 gives the full variable domain: DTGVSQNPRHKITKRGQNVTFRCDPISEHNRLYWYRQTLGQGPEFLTYFQNEAQLEKSRLLSDRFSAERPKGSFSTLEIQRTEQGDSAMYLCASSLRDMGEKLFFGSGTQLSVL.